This TCR beta chain was identified during a study of blood T cell repertoires in COVID-19. The overall study: COVID-19 samples collected from the United States, Italy and Spain covered acute and convalescent phases.

Sequenced by immunoSEQ multiplex PCR; TCRdb stores in-frame clones only, minus some. The sample contains roughly 240,000 clones, roughly 85% of which appear only once. Allocation to cohorts depended on clinical history reported by the participants. This receptor was taken from a woman between 50 and 59 years old with acute COVID-19. The sequenced sample consisted of PBMCs or T cells enriched from blood (not recorded which).

In DNA, the CDR3 is TGTGCCTGGGATAGGACAGGGCTTGGCTACACCTTC. As protein: CAWDRTGLGYTF. This sequence joins TRBV30 and TRBJ1-2; 8 bases are shared with TRBD1. This CDR3 has 12 residues. Germline-derived CDR1 and CDR2 are GTSNPN and SVGIG (reference sequence). The J segment lost 7 bases and the V segment lost 5 bases, leaving 6 bases of the junction unmatched.